The present T cell receptor beta chain was sequenced within a study of blood T cell repertoires in COVID-19. Study summary: Samples of COVID-19 (acute and convalescent) were obtained from the United States, Italy and Spain. Nucleic acid was either cDNA or gDNA, and it came from T cells, B-cell-depleted T cells, or PBMCs.

V dropped 4 bases and J dropped 3 bases, with 10 bases sitting between them. CDR1 and CDR2 from the germline V gene are SGHRS and YFSETQ. This CDR3 is 13 amino acids long. In the authors' methods: The authors estimated nucleated cell counts from reference gene primer amplification. Method: immunoSEQ multiplex PCR; TCRdb's copy keeps in-frame clones and lacks some. V and J calls and clone size are as listed in that table; D and trimming were resolved from the DNA. Of about 330,000 clones in the sample, around 80% were seen once. The rearrangement joins TRBV5-1 to TRBJ1-1, with unresolved D. This sequence was found in a woman in her fifties or sixties with acute or convalescent COVID-19. The sample was peripheral blood. The CDR3 reads CASSLPRDTEAFF. The DNA of the CDR3 is TGCGCCAGCAGCCTGCCCCGGGACACTGAAGCTTTCTTT.